Listed below are T cell receptor beta chains from one sample, sequenced in a study of blood T cell repertoires in COVID-19. The data were produced by immunoSEQ multiplex PCR, yet TCRdb's version contains in-frame clones alone and is incomplete. Of roughly 200,000 clones in the sample, more than 75% were seen once. Sequenced material: peripheral blood. The receptors originated from a woman in her forties or fifties with active or convalescent COVID-19. The CDR3 runs from the conserved cysteine through the conserved F or W. The D gene is left open where the match is weak. The size field is filled for only some rows; it gives once, few, many or a size class.

cdr3_nt: TGTGCCAGCAGTTACGCGAGGTCTGAAGCTTTCTTT
cdr3_aa: CASSYARSEAFF
v_call: TRBV6-2/TRBV6-3
j_call: TRBJ1-1
d_call: -
clone_size: -
cdr3_length: 12

cdr3_nt: TGTGCCAGCAGCTTAAACAGGGGTGGATCACCCCTCCACTTT
cdr3_aa: CASSLNRGGSPLHF
v_call: TRBV7-2
j_call: TRBJ1-6
d_call: TRBD1
clone_size: -
cdr3_length: 14

cdr3_nt: TGTGCCAGCAGCTTGGAGGTGGGACTAATGAACACTGAAGCTTTCTTT
cdr3_aa: CASSLEVGLMNTEAFF
v_call: TRBV5-6
j_call: TRBJ1-1
d_call: -
clone_size: -
cdr3_length: 16

cdr3_nt: TGTGCCACCAGTGATGCCTCCGGGACTAACTCCTACAATGAGCAGTTCTTC
cdr3_aa: CATSDASGTNSYNEQFF
v_call: TRBV24-1
j_call: TRBJ2-1
d_call: TRBD2
clone_size: few
cdr3_length: 17

cdr3_nt: TGCGCCAGCAGCTTAGGGACAGGCTTCTCTGGAAACACCATATATTTT
cdr3_aa: CASSLGTGFSGNTIYF
v_call: TRBV5-1
j_call: TRBJ1-3
d_call: TRBD1
clone_size: -
cdr3_length: 16

cdr3_nt: TGTGCTAGCAGCTTAGGGGTCGGAGTCTCCTACAATGAGCAGTTCTTC
cdr3_aa: CASSLGVGVSYNEQFF
v_call: TRBV7-7
j_call: TRBJ2-1
d_call: -
clone_size: -
cdr3_length: 16

cdr3_nt: TGTGCCAGCAGCTTATCAGGCTATACAGATACGCAGTATTTT
cdr3_aa: CASSLSGYTDTQYF
v_call: TRBV7-9
j_call: TRBJ2-3
d_call: -
clone_size: many
cdr3_length: 14

cdr3_nt: TGTGCCAGCTCACCGGGACAGGGCAATCAGCCCCAGCATTTT
cdr3_aa: CASSPGQGNQPQHF
v_call: TRBV18
j_call: TRBJ1-5
d_call: TRBD1
clone_size: -
cdr3_length: 14

cdr3_nt: TGTGCCAGCAGCTTCGGTAGTGCCGGAACTAATGAAAAACTGTTTTTT
cdr3_aa: CASSFGSAGTNEKLFF
v_call: TRBV7-9
j_call: TRBJ1-4
d_call: -
clone_size: -
cdr3_length: 16

cdr3_nt: TGTGCCAGCAGCCAAGTTAACGGGGAGCTGTTTTTT
cdr3_aa: CASSQVNGELFF
v_call: TRBV3-1/TRBV3-2
j_call: TRBJ2-2
d_call: -
clone_size: many
cdr3_length: 12

cdr3_nt: TGTGCCAGCAGCTTGGCCGAGACAGGGGCAGAGACCCAGTACTTC
cdr3_aa: CASSLAETGAETQYF
v_call: TRBV5-4
j_call: TRBJ2-5
d_call: TRBD1
clone_size: few
cdr3_length: 15

cdr3_nt: TGTGCCACCAGTAAGCGGGATAGCAATCAGCCCCAGCATTTT
cdr3_aa: CATSKRDSNQPQHF
v_call: TRBV24-1
j_call: TRBJ1-5
d_call: -
clone_size: -
cdr3_length: 14

cdr3_nt: TGTGCCACCAGTGACAGGACTAGCGGGAGGGTCACAGATACGCAGTATTTT
cdr3_aa: CATSDRTSGRVTDTQYF
v_call: TRBV24-1
j_call: TRBJ2-3
d_call: TRBD2
clone_size: few
cdr3_length: 17

cdr3_nt: TGTGCCAGTAACCCATCGCGGGAACCCTACTATGGCTACACCTTC
cdr3_aa: CASNPSREPYYGYTF
v_call: TRBV19
j_call: TRBJ1-2
d_call: -
clone_size: -
cdr3_length: 15

cdr3_nt: TGTGCCAGCAGCTTAGCGGTTCAGCGGGAGGGCACAGATACGCAGTATTTT
cdr3_aa: CASSLAVQREGTDTQYF
v_call: TRBV7-8
j_call: TRBJ2-3
d_call: TRBD2
clone_size: few
cdr3_length: 17

cdr3_nt: TGCAGCGTTGTGATCGGGGGAGAGGGCTATGGCTACACCTTC
cdr3_aa: CSVVIGGEGYGYTF
v_call: TRBV29-1
j_call: TRBJ1-2
d_call: -
clone_size: -
cdr3_length: 14

cdr3_nt: TGTGCCAGCAGTCCCAACTACTACAATGAGCAGTTCTTC
cdr3_aa: CASSPNYYNEQFF
v_call: TRBV28
j_call: TRBJ2-1
d_call: -
clone_size: few
cdr3_length: 13

cdr3_nt: TGTGCCAGTAGTATATCGGGGACTTATAGCAATCAGCCCCAGCATTTT
cdr3_aa: CASSISGTYSNQPQHF
v_call: TRBV19
j_call: TRBJ1-5
d_call: -
clone_size: -
cdr3_length: 16

cdr3_nt: TGCGCCAGCAGCTTGGTATTTGGCAGGGCGAGCACTGAAGCTTTCTTT
cdr3_aa: CASSLVFGRASTEAFF
v_call: TRBV5-1
j_call: TRBJ1-1
d_call: -
clone_size: -
cdr3_length: 16

cdr3_nt: TGTGCCAGCAGTTACTCGGGTTTTCCCACTATGCTTGAAGCTTTCTTT
cdr3_aa: CASSYSGFPTMLEAFF
v_call: TRBV6-5
j_call: TRBJ1-1
d_call: -
clone_size: once
cdr3_length: 16

cdr3_nt: TGTGCCAGCTCCTTGACGGGGGGAAAAAGAGGGAACACTGAAGCTTTCTTT
cdr3_aa: CASSLTGGKRGNTEAFF
v_call: TRBV28
j_call: TRBJ1-1
d_call: -
clone_size: -
cdr3_length: 17

cdr3_nt: TGTGCCAGCAGTTACATGACAGGAAACTATGGCTACACCTTC
cdr3_aa: CASSYMTGNYGYTF
v_call: TRBV6-2/TRBV6-3
j_call: TRBJ1-2
d_call: -
clone_size: few
cdr3_length: 14

cdr3_nt: TGTGCCAGCAGCGCCGTGCATCCTTTACACGCACGAAACACCATATATTTT
cdr3_aa: CASSAVHPLHARNTIYF
v_call: TRBV3-1/TRBV3-2
j_call: TRBJ1-3
d_call: -
clone_size: -
cdr3_length: 17

cdr3_nt: TGTGCCAGCTCACCACCCGGTAGCTCCTACAATGAGCAGTTCTTC
cdr3_aa: CASSPPGSSYNEQFF
v_call: TRBV18
j_call: TRBJ2-1
d_call: -
clone_size: -
cdr3_length: 15

cdr3_nt: TGTGCCAGCAGTTCCGACCCCAACCTATACAGACAAGAGACCCAGTACTTC
cdr3_aa: CASSSDPNLYRQETQYF
v_call: TRBV28
j_call: TRBJ2-5
d_call: -
clone_size: once
cdr3_length: 17

cdr3_nt: TGTGCCAGCAGATCGGATGACAGGGGGTACGGCATTCAGTACTTC
cdr3_aa: CASRSDDRGYGIQYF
v_call: TRBV6-5
j_call: TRBJ2-4
d_call: TRBD1
clone_size: many
cdr3_length: 15

cdr3_nt: TGTGCCACCAGCAGCCTTAGGGGGAACACTGAAGCTTTCTTT
cdr3_aa: CATSSLRGNTEAFF
v_call: TRBV15
j_call: TRBJ1-1
d_call: -
clone_size: many
cdr3_length: 14

cdr3_nt: TGTGCCAGCAGCGTAGCTGTCTCGGGCGGGGCCTTCCAAGAGACCCAGTACTTC
cdr3_aa: CASSVAVSGGAFQETQYF
v_call: TRBV9
j_call: TRBJ2-5
d_call: -
clone_size: once
cdr3_length: 18

cdr3_nt: TGTGCCAGCAGCATTTACGGCCGGGGTACTGAAGCTTTCTTT
cdr3_aa: CASSIYGRGTEAFF
v_call: TRBV7-2
j_call: TRBJ1-1
d_call: -
clone_size: -
cdr3_length: 14

cdr3_nt: TGTGCCAGCAGCTTAGGGTCAGGCCGCCGTGAAGCTTTCTTT
cdr3_aa: CASSLGSGRREAFF
v_call: TRBV7-2
j_call: TRBJ1-1
d_call: -
clone_size: few
cdr3_length: 14

cdr3_nt: TGTGCCAGCAGTTTTAAGGGGACAGACTATGGCTACACCTTC
cdr3_aa: CASSFKGTDYGYTF
v_call: TRBV28
j_call: TRBJ1-2
d_call: TRBD1
clone_size: -
cdr3_length: 14

cdr3_nt: TGTGCCAGCACCTTCGAGCGGGGGGGCTTCGACGAGCAGTACTTC
cdr3_aa: CASTFERGGFDEQYF
v_call: TRBV5-4
j_call: TRBJ2-7
d_call: TRBD2
clone_size: -
cdr3_length: 15

cdr3_nt: TGTGCCAGCAGTTGGGGCAGACCGAACACCGGGGAGCTGTTTTTT
cdr3_aa: CASSWGRPNTGELFF
v_call: TRBV6-5
j_call: TRBJ2-2
d_call: -
clone_size: once
cdr3_length: 15

cdr3_nt: TGTGCCAGCAGTGACTCTAGCGGGGGGGCCGATGAGCAGTTCTTC
cdr3_aa: CASSDSSGGADEQFF
v_call: TRBV6-4
j_call: TRBJ2-1
d_call: TRBD2
clone_size: -
cdr3_length: 15

cdr3_nt: TGCGCCAGCAGCTTGGAGGGACTCCATCGGAGCTCCTACAATGAGCAGTTCTTC
cdr3_aa: CASSLEGLHRSSYNEQFF
v_call: TRBV5-1
j_call: TRBJ2-1
d_call: -
clone_size: -
cdr3_length: 18

cdr3_nt: TGTGCCAGCAGCCCCAGCTCTGGAAACACCATATATTTT
cdr3_aa: CASSPSSGNTIYF
v_call: TRBV9
j_call: TRBJ1-3
d_call: -
clone_size: -
cdr3_length: 13

cdr3_nt: TGCGCCAGCTCACCAGGGGTCCCTTATAGCAATCAGCCCCAGCATTTT
cdr3_aa: CASSPGVPYSNQPQHF
v_call: TRBV5-1
j_call: TRBJ1-5
d_call: -
clone_size: -
cdr3_length: 16

cdr3_nt: TGTGCCATCAGTGACCGGACAGGGGATGAAAAACTGTTTTTT
cdr3_aa: CAISDRTGDEKLFF
v_call: TRBV10-3
j_call: TRBJ1-4
d_call: TRBD1
clone_size: few
cdr3_length: 14

cdr3_nt: TGTGCCAGCAGCTTAACCGGGACAGCTACTGGAAACACCATATATTTT
cdr3_aa: CASSLTGTATGNTIYF
v_call: TRBV7-2
j_call: TRBJ1-3
d_call: TRBD1
clone_size: -
cdr3_length: 16

cdr3_nt: TGTGCCACCAGTGATATCGGACTAGCAGATACGCAGTATTTT
cdr3_aa: CATSDIGLADTQYF
v_call: TRBV24-1
j_call: TRBJ2-3
d_call: TRBD2
clone_size: -
cdr3_length: 14

cdr3_nt: TGTGCCAGCAGCCCCCGTCGAAGCTTGGAGACCCAGTACTTC
cdr3_aa: CASSPRRSLETQYF
v_call: TRBV13
j_call: TRBJ2-5
d_call: -
clone_size: -
cdr3_length: 14

cdr3_nt: TGTGCCAGCTCACCAGGCCCCCGGAACACTGAAGCTTTCTTT
cdr3_aa: CASSPGPRNTEAFF
v_call: TRBV18
j_call: TRBJ1-1
d_call: -
clone_size: -
cdr3_length: 14

cdr3_nt: TGCGCCAGCAGCTTGAGGACAGGGGCTCAGAATTCACCCCTCCACTTT
cdr3_aa: CASSLRTGAQNSPLHF
v_call: TRBV5-1
j_call: TRBJ1-6
d_call: TRBD1
clone_size: -
cdr3_length: 16

cdr3_nt: TGTGCCAGCGTCTCGGGGGACTTCTACGAGCAGTACTTC
cdr3_aa: CASVSGDFYEQYF
v_call: TRBV7-8
j_call: TRBJ2-7
d_call: -
clone_size: -
cdr3_length: 13